The 23 T cell receptor beta chains listed next were all sequenced from one sample in a study of CD8+ T cells in alopecia areata (dated by TCRdb to the late 2010s). The intended sense of this specimen's time point label: approximately 4 weeks on oral tofacitinib. Interpreted using the paper, the treatment or condition label stands for: oral pan-JAK inhibitor, 5-10 mg twice daily. The library was produced with the immunoSEQ multiplex PCR assay. RNA was extracted from all samples and reverse transcribed into cDNA, which served as template for TCR sequencing. Not all clones reach the TCRdb copy of this immuneACCESS table, which keeps in-frame sequences only. Checked studies attribute under half of the gap to unresolved V genes and leave the rest unexplained. In this sample the table shows some 130,000 clones, 50% to 65% of which occur a single time. The ten most abundant clones make up 15% to 20% of the sample.

The sequencing used CD8+ T cells sorted from blood, collected at week 4, from a patient treated with tofacitinib. These receptors were taken from a human donor with alopecia areata.

The chain recombines TRBV6-1 with TRBJ2-2; a weak D match, TRBD1 (6 bases). Trimming shortened V by 3 bases and J by 1 base, and 9 bases separated the two germline ends. The CDR3 contains 15 residues. CDR1 is MNHNS and CDR2 is SASEGT in the germline V gene. The CDR3 spells CASSDSTGNTGELFF. The CDR3 nucleotides read TGTGCCAGCAGTGACTCGACAGGGAACACCGGGGAGCTGTTTTTT.

Here the CDR3 reads CASSYSGANYGYTF. The CDR3 bases are TGTGCCAGCAGCTATTCCGGGGCAAACTATGGCTACACCTTC. The chain joins TRBV11-1 to TRBJ1-2; D may be TRBD1 (5 bases). The germline gives CDR1 SGHAT, CDR2 FQDESV (reference sequence). V was cut by 4 bases and J by 2 bases, with 11 bases left in between. The length of the CDR3 is 14 residues.

This chain uses TRBV15 with TRBJ1-5; D is unclear. Germline assignment: CDR1 LNHNV and CDR2 YYDKDF (reference sequence). The ends were cut back, 8 bases at V and 7 bases at J, with 18 bases in the middle. This CDR3 contains 14 residues. The CDR3 reads CATADGGVGQPQHF. CDR3 bases: TGTGCCACCGCCGATGGCGGGGTAGGCCAGCCCCAGCATTTT.

The genes are TRBV5-6 and TRBJ2-5; D is unclear. This CDR3 has 14 amino acids. Germline CDR1 and CDR2: SGHDT and YYEEEE. V lost 0 bases and J 6 bases, leaving 12 bases between the germline ends. CDR3 amino acids: CASSLAEGIKTQYF. The CDR3 nucleotides are TGTGCCAGCAGCTTGGCCGAAGGGATCAAGACCCAGTACTTC.

This clone appeared a few times. The rearrangement uses TRBV2 and TRBJ2-7, with TRBD2 identical over 7 bases. Germline values: CDR1 SNHLY, CDR2 FYNNEI. V shed 2 bases and J 6 bases; nucleotides not matched to a gene: 13. The CDR3 totals 16 residues. CDR3 coding DNA: TGTGCCAGCAGTGAAACCCGCCGTGGGGGGGATGGCGAGCAGTACTTC. It translates to CASSETRRGGDGEQYF.

This chain links TRBV16 with TRBJ1-4, with TRBD1 matching over 7 bases. Germline trimming cut 5 bases from V and 6 bases from J; bases unmatched to any gene: 6. This CDR3 has 14 amino acids. Germline-derived CDR1 and CDR2 are KGHSY and FQNENV. CDR3 loop: CASSTTGMDEKLFF. CDR3 DNA: TGTGCCAGCAGCACGACAGGGATGGATGAAAAACTGTTTTTT.

The V and J genes are TRBV29-1 and TRBJ1-1; D not certain. The CDR3 consists of 13 residues. V was trimmed by 0 bases and J by 0 bases, leaving 5 bases between them. Germline CDR1 SQVTM, CDR2 ANQGSEA. Here the CDR3 reads CSVEEGVNTEAFF. The DNA of the CDR3 is TGCAGCGTTGAAGAGGGCGTGAACACTGAAGCTTTCTTT.

The gene calls are TRBV27 and TRBJ2-7; no clear D gene. The CDR3 is 14 amino acids. From germline, CDR1 is MNHEY and CDR2 SMNVEV (reference sequence). V lost 4 bases, J lost 2 bases, and 12 bases lay in between. CDR3 sequence reads: CASSWAPGPYEQYF. CDR3 DNA sequence: TGTGCCAGCAGTTGGGCACCAGGCCCCTACGAGCAGTACTTC.

V is TRBV29-1 and J is TRBJ2-6, with 10 bases matching TRBD1. The CDR3 is 19 amino acids. After removal of 6 bases from V and 0 bases from J, the junction contained 14 bases not matched to a gene. Germline V gene lookup returns CDR1 SQVTM and CDR2 ANQGSEA. CDR3 bases: TGCAGCGTCCAAGTTCCGGGACAGGGGACACCCTCTGGGGCCAACGTCCTGACTTTC. It translates to CSVQVPGQGTPSGANVLTF.

The CDR3 nucleotides read TGTGCCAGCAGTTTATCGGGGGCAGGGTCTCTACAAGAGACCCAGTACTTC. Protein: CASSLSGAGSLQETQYF. The genes are TRBV27 and TRBJ2-5, with D maybe TRBD1 (6 bases). The CDR3 length is 17 residues. Germline values: CDR1 MNHEY, CDR2 SMNVEV (reference sequence). V lost 0 bases to trimming and J lost 2 bases, with 16 bases between them.

The V gene is TRBV27, the J gene TRBJ2-7, with TRBD2 identical over 7 bases. CDR1 and CDR2 (germline): MNHEY, SMNVEV (reference sequence). Trimming cost V 2 bases and J 1 base; bases outside gene matches: 2. This CDR3 comprises 14 residues. The CDR3 nucleotides are TGTGCCAGCAGTTTAGCGGGGGAATCCTACGAGCAGTACTTC. This codes for CASSLAGESYEQYF.

There are a few counts of this clone. The CDR3 sequence is CASSLGTREQYF. In nucleotides, the CDR3 is TGTGCCAGCAGCTTAGGGACGAGGGAGCAGTACTTC. V and J are TRBV7-9 and TRBJ2-7; D not resolved. V dropped 1 base and J dropped 7 bases, with 8 bases sitting between them. Germline loops: CDR1 SEHNR, CDR2 FQNEAQ (reference sequence). The CDR3 runs to 12 residues.

The CDR3 is CASSLGKEAFF. For the CDR3, the DNA is TGTGCCAGCAGCTTAGGGAAGGAAGCTTTCTTT. The V and J genes are TRBV11-2 and TRBJ1-1; D not resolved. This CDR3 region has 11 residues. V lost 1 base and J lost 8, with 5 bases in between. Per the germline V gene, CDR1 is SGHAT and CDR2 is FQNNGV. Based on the CDR3 plus reference TRBV11-2 and TRBJ1-1, the full variable domain is EAGVAQSPRYKIIEKRQSVAFWCNPISGHATLYWYQQILGQGPKLLIQFQNNGVVDDSQLPKDRFSAERLKGVDSTLKIQPAKLEDSAVYLCASSLGKEAFFGQGTRLTVV.

V gene TRBV15 combines with J gene TRBJ1-1; 10 nucleotides match TRBD1. CDR3 length: 14 amino acids. Looked up from germline, CDR1 is LNHNV and CDR2 is YYDKDF (reference sequence). Germline trimming cut 5 bases from V and 4 bases from J; bases unmatched to any gene: 4. The CDR3 region has the DNA TGTGCCACCAGCTGGGACAGGGGTGGCACTGAAGCTTTCTTT. It translates to CATSWDRGGTEAFF.

The rearrangement joins TRBV30 to TRBJ2-7; D is perhaps TRBD1 (6 bases). Germline V gene data show CDR1 as GTSNPN and CDR2 as SVGIG (reference sequence). V was trimmed by 6 bases and J by 0 bases, leaving 9 bases between them. This CDR3 contains 12 residues. The CDR3 protein is CACGQSSYEQYF. The CDR3 DNA follows: TGTGCCTGTGGACAGAGCTCCTACGAGCAGTACTTC.

This chain connects TRBV27 to TRBJ1-2, with D possibly matching TRBD1 (5 bases). Germline CDR1 MNHEY, CDR2 SMNVEV (reference sequence). V shed 6 bases and J shed 6 bases, with 23 bases lying between them. The CDR3 consists of 16 residues. The CDR3 loop reads CASSTDHREGLDGYTF. The CDR3 DNA sequence: TGTGCCAGCAGCACTGACCACCGAGAGGGGTTGGATGGCTACACCTTC.

This clone has a count of ten or more. The chain recombines TRBV18 with TRBJ1-1, with D maybe TRBD1 (5 bases). Germline CDR1 and CDR2: KGHSH and LQKENI. Deletions cut 4 bases from V and 0 bases from J, with 18 bases between. This CDR3 has 17 residues. The CDR3 is CASSLIRGEGMNTEAFF. CDR3 coding DNA: TGTGCCAGCTCACTAATACGGGGGGAGGGCATGAACACTGAAGCTTTCTTT.

The chain carries TRBV7-9 and TRBJ1-1; D is unclear. The V end was cut by 1 base, the J end by 3 bases, with 9 bases between. The CDR3 runs to 14 residues. The germline CDR1 and CDR2 sequences are SEHNR and FQNEAQ (reference sequence). CDR3 loop: CASSLGREYTEAFF. CDR3 DNA sequence: TGTGCCAGCAGCTTAGGGCGGGAGTACACTGAAGCTTTCTTT.

The CDR3: CASSLAPDRDSYEQYF. As DNA, the CDR3 is TGTGCCAGCAGCTTAGCACCGGACAGGGACTCCTACGAGCAGTACTTC. This chain links TRBV7-9 with TRBJ2-7, with 8 bases fitting TRBD1. The CDR3 consists of 16 residues. Trimming took 0 bases from V and 0 from J; bases not matched to a gene: 4. The germline CDR1 and CDR2 sequences are SEHNR and FQNEAQ (reference sequence).

This clone appeared a few times. J is TRBJ1-5 and V is TRBV4-2; D remains unclear. Trimming removed 0 bases from V and 6 bases from J, with 6 bases in between. The CDR3 runs 13 residues. CDR1 and CDR2 (germline): LGHNA, YNFKEQ. The chain's CDR3 is CASSQEFAQPQHF. CDR3 coding DNA: TGTGCCAGCAGCCAAGAGTTCGCTCAGCCCCAGCATTTT.

The chain is built from TRBV6-5 and TRBJ1-1, with D maybe TRBD1 (5 bases). The CDR3 has 14 amino acids. V lost 8 bases, J lost 1 base, and 14 bases lay in between. Germline V CDR1 and CDR2: MNHEY, SVGAGI. The CDR3 is CASSPGFQNTEAFF. CDR3 in DNA: TGTGCCAGCTCCCCAGGGTTCCAGAACACTGAAGCTTTCTTT.

The chain has TRBV5-1 and TRBJ2-7; 8 bases fit TRBD1. Germline V gene data show CDR1 as SGHRS and CDR2 as YFSETQ. V gave up 2 bases and J gave up 0 bases; unmatched junction bases: 7. The CDR3 sequence is 16 residues long. CDR3 sequence reads: CASSFRGQAISYEQYF. The CDR3 bases are TGCGCCAGCAGCTTCCGGGGACAGGCGATCTCCTACGAGCAGTACTTC.

This rearrangement joins TRBV2 to TRBJ1-1, with D unresolved. The V gene lost 3 bases and the J gene lost 4 bases, with 15 bases spanning the gap. This CDR3 spans 15 amino acids. Germline loops: CDR1 SNHLY, CDR2 FYNNEI. CDR3 DNA sequence: TGTGCCAGCAGTGATACTGGGGAGAGAAGCACTGAAGCTTTCTTT. Protein: CASSDTGERSTEAFF.